The next 12 T cell receptor beta chains were all read from a single sample in a study of blood T cell repertoires in COVID-19. TCRdb's table, derived via immunoSEQ multiplex PCR, lists solely in-frame clones and lacks some. The sample carries approximately 120,000 clones, 85% to 90% recorded once. Sequences were obtained from peripheral blood. These TCRs come from a human donor in a cohort sampled during active COVID-19.

CDR3 nucleotides: TGCGCCAGCAGCTCCGAACAGGGGACCTCTGGAAACACCATATATTTT. Translation gives CASSSEQGTSGNTIYF. This chain uses TRBV5-1 with TRBJ1-3, with 7 bases identical to TRBD1. Germline-derived CDR1 and CDR2 are SGHRS and YFSETQ. The CDR3 contains 16 residues. V was pared by 3 bases and J by 0 bases, with 6 bases of the junction left unmatched.

This clone came up a few times. The rearrangement uses TRBV4-1 and TRBJ1-3; D is unresolved. Trimming pared 4 bases from V and 7 bases from J, leaving 11 bases between. Germline CDR1 is MGHRA and CDR2 is YSYEKL. This CDR3 is built from 13 residues. The CDR3: CASSPRLWNTIYF. The CDR3 DNA follows: TGCGCCAGCAGCCCCCGGTTATGGAACACCATATATTTT.

This clone showed up just once. The chain combines TRBV12-5 with TRBJ1-2, with D perhaps matching TRBD1 (5 bases). Trimming took off 0 bases at V and 6 bases at J, with 20 bases between the two ends. Germline V CDR1 and CDR2: LGHNT, FRNRAP. The CDR3 has 17 residues. CDR3 region: CASGLVTGGVGSDGYTF. The DNA for the CDR3 is TGTGCTAGTGGTTTGGTCACGGGAGGGGTTGGATCGGATGGCTACACCTTC.

The chain is built from TRBV6-1 and TRBJ2-7; 9 bases align to TRBD2. The germline gives CDR1 MNHNS, CDR2 SASEGT. V lost 5 bases to trimming and J lost 0 bases; unmatched junction nucleotides: 5. The CDR3 contains 15 residues. Here the CDR3 reads CASSLAGDSSYEQYF. The CDR3 region has the DNA TGTGCCAGCAGTTTAGCGGGAGATAGCTCCTACGAGCAGTACTTC.

CDR3 sequence (DNA): TGTGCCAGCAGCTTGGCACTGGGGCACGAGCAGTACTTC. Translation: CASSLALGHEQYF. The chain carries TRBV5-4 and TRBJ2-7, with D perhaps TRBD1 (5 bases). The CDR3 spans 13 residues. Germline V gives CDR1 SGHNT, CDR2 YYREEE (reference sequence). Trimming removed 0 bases at V and 5 bases at J, with 9 bases between.

The chain combines TRBV7-9 with TRBJ2-7; TRBD2 agrees at 8 bases. CDR3 length equals 16 residues. In germline, CDR1 is SEHNR, CDR2 FQNEAQ (reference sequence). V lost 4 bases and J lost 4; bases outside the gene matches: 12. The CDR3 bases are TGTGCCAGCAGCTCGAATCGGCGGGAGGTCGTTTACGAGCAGTACTTC. The encoded protein is CASSSNRREVVYEQYF.

The chain combines TRBV10-3 with TRBJ2-3, with D possibly being TRBD2 (6 bases). The germline CDR1 and CDR2 sequences are ENHRY and SYGVKD. The CDR3 has 15 residues. The V end was cut by 11 bases, the J end by 3 bases, with 21 bases between. CDR3 sequence reads: CAVTPASVSTDTQYF. In DNA, the CDR3 is TGTGCCGTCACCCCGGCTAGCGTTTCTACAGATACGCAGTATTTT.

The chain carries TRBV5-1 and TRBJ2-4; possibly TRBD1 for D (5 bases). Germline lookup yields CDR1 SGHRS and CDR2 YFSETQ. Trimming removed 0 bases at V and 3 bases at J, with 10 bases between. The CDR3 has 15 residues. The CDR3 is CASSLAVDSKNIQYF. CDR3 nucleotide sequence: TGCGCCAGCAGCTTGGCGGTTGACAGCAAAAACATTCAGTACTTC.

The genes are TRBV15 and TRBJ2-7; 8 bases match TRBD1. Trimming at V came to 0 bases and at J to 7 bases, leaving 2 bases not matched to a gene. CDR1 and CDR2 from the germline V gene are LNHNV and YYDKDF (reference sequence). The CDR3 is made up of 13 amino acids. The CDR3 is CATSRDRGREQYF. The CDR3 DNA sequence: TGTGCCACCAGCAGAGACAGGGGGCGAGAGCAGTACTTC.

This chain uses TRBV24-1 with TRBJ1-4; 7 positions agree with TRBD1. V trimming: 1 base; J trimming: 8 bases; junction bases outside the gene matches: 6. The CDR3 loop spans 15 amino acids. CDR1 and CDR2 from the germline V gene are KGHDR and SFDVKD. This CDR3 reads CATSDLGQVYEKLFF. The CDR3 DNA follows: TGTGCCACCAGTGATTTAGGACAGGTATACGAAAAACTGTTTTTT.

This clone was seen once. In DNA, the CDR3 is TGTGCCAGCTCCGGACAGGGTGGTAACACCGGGGAGCTGTTTTTT. This sequence encodes CASSGQGGNTGELFF. This rearrangement joins TRBV2 to TRBJ2-2; TRBD1 matches at 8 bases. There are 15 residues in the CDR3. Germline CDR1 SNHLY, CDR2 FYNNEI. Unmatched junction bases numbered 7, after V lost 8 bases and J lost 2 bases.

Worth noting for this clone: This specimen includes other DNA sequences encoding the same CDR3. V is TRBV12-3 or TRBV12-4 and J is TRBJ1-2; no reliable D call. Trimming stripped 3 bases from V and 2 bases from J, with 7 bases between. This CDR3 is 13 amino acids long. CDR3 amino acids: CASSLAGNYGYTF. The CDR3 DNA sequence: TGTGCCAGCAGTTTGGCCGGGAACTATGGCTACACCTTC.